The T cell receptor (beta chain) under discussion was sequenced for a study of blood T cell repertoires in COVID-19. V was trimmed by 2 bases and J by 2 bases, leaving 7 bases between them. The germline CDR1 and CDR2 sequences are SGHRS and YFSETQ. The CDR3 runs to 13 residues. Turning to this clone: At the DNA level, this CDR3 is encoded by other sequences in the same sample as well.

The table came from immunoSEQ multiplex PCR; TCRdb's copy has only in-frame clones and leaves some out. The sample records about 250,000 clones, more than 85% being singletons. This chain joins TRBV5-1 and TRBJ1-1; D perhaps matches TRBD1 (5 bases). What was sequenced was peripheral blood. The sequence was collected from a man aged 30 to 39 with acute or convalescent COVID-19. CDR3 loop: CASSFQGNTEAFF. The CDR3 bases are TGCGCCAGCAGCTTCCAGGGCAACACTGAAGCTTTCTTT.